The clone carrying this TCR beta chain was seen a single time. This entry belongs to a study of T cell responses to AZD1222 COVID-19 vaccine. Only in-frame clones appear in the TCRdb table, and some are missing; sequencing was by immunoSEQ multiplex PCR. The sample records around 83,000 clones, about 91% being singletons. The length of the CDR3 is 14 residues. V shed 9 bases and J shed 5 bases, with 16 bases lying between them. Germline CDR1 and CDR2: MGHDK and SYGVNS. The rearrangement links TRBV25-1 to TRBJ1-4, with D possibly being TRBD1 (5 bases). Source: peripheral blood, taken on day 0 of AZD1222 vaccination. The receptor comes from an adult in good health. Here the CDR3 reads CARNNRDENEKLFF. In nucleotides, the CDR3 is TGTGCCAGAAATAACCGGGACGAAAATGAAAAACTGTTTTTT.